This TCR beta chain emerged from a study of T cell responses to AZD1222 COVID-19 vaccine. General observations from the study: At baseline, seropositivity was found in only six or seven AZD1222 recipients. Targets within unmutated variant regions were reportedly found for nearly half of spike-specific TCRs. Vaccine-related CD4 TCRs covered spike, predominating at 160-218 and 743-854. Repertoire collection took place solely once the T cell response had peaked.

Germline CDR1 MNHEY, CDR2 SMNVEV (reference sequence). Trimming at V came to 5 bases and at J to 4 bases, leaving 10 bases not matched to a gene. There are 15 residues in the CDR3. Notes on this clone: As yet, its antigen is unknown.

Produced via immunoSEQ multiplex PCR; TCRdb's table is partial and in-frame only. The data contain roughly 110,000 clones, under 95% of them singletons. Sample: peripheral blood, taken on day 0 of AZD1222 vaccination. The sequence was obtained from an adult in good health. V is TRBV27 and J is TRBJ1-1, with 7 bases fitting TRBD1. The CDR3 nucleotides are TGTGCCAGCAGTACCTCTACAGGGGCCGCCACTGAAGCTTTCTTT. Its translation: CASSTSTGAATEAFF.